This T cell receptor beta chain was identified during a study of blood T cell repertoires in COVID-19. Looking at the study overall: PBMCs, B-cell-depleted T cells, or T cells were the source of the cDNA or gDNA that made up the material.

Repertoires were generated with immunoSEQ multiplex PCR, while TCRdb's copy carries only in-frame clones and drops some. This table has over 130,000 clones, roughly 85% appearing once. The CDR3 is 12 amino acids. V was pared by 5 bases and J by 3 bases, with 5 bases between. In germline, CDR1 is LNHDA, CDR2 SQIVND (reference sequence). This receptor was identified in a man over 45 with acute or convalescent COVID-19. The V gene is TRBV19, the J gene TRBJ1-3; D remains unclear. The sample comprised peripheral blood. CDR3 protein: CASSPSGNTIYF. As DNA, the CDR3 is TGTGCCAGTAGTCCGAGTGGAAACACCATATATTTT. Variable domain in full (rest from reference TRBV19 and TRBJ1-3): DGGITQSPKYLFRKEGQNVTLSCEQNLNHDAMYWYRQDPGQGLRLIYYSQIVNDFQKGDIAEGYSVSREKKESFPLTVTSAQKNPTAFYLCASSPSGNTIYFGEGSWLTVV.